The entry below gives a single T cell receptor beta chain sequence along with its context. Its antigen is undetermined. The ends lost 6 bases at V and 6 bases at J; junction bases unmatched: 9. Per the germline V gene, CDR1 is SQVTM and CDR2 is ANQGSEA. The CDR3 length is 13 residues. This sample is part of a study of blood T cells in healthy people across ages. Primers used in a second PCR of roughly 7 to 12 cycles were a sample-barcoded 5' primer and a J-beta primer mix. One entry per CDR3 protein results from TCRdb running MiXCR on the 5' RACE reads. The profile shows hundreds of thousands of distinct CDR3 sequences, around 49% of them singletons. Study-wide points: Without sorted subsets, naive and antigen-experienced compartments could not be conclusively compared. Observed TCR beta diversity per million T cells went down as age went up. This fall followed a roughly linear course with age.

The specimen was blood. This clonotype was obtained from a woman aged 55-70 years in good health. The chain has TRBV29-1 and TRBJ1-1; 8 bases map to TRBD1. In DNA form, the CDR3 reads TGCAGCGTCAGGACAGGGAGGGTGGCTGAAGCTTTCTTT. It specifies CSVRTGRVAEAFF.